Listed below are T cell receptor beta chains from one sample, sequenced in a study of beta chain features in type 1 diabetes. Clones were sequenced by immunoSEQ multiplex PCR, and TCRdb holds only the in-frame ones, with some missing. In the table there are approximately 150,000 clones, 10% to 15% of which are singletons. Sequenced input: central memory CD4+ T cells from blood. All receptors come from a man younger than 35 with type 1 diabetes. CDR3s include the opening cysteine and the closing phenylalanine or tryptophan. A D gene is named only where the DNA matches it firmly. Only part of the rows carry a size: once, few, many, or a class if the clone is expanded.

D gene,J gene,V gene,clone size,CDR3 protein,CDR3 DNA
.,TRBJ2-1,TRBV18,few,CASSPSATYNEQFF,TGTGCCAGCTCACCAAGCGCGACCTACAATGAGCAGTTCTTC
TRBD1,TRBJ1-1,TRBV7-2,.,CASSSGQITEAFF,TGTGCCAGCAGCTCGGGACAGATCACTGAAGCTTTCTTT
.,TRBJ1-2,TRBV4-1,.,CASSEERAANYGYTF,TGCGCCAGCAGCGAAGAGAGGGCCGCTAACTATGGCTACACCTTC
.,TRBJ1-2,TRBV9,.,CASSVDADYGYTF,TGTGCCAGCAGCGTAGACGCCGACTATGGCTACACCTTC
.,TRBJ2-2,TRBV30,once,CAWKLKGGNTGELFF,TGTGCCTGGAAGCTGAAGGGGGGCAACACCGGGGAGCTGTTTTTT
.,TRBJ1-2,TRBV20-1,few,CSARGYGYTF,TGCAGTGCTAGAGGCTATGGCTACACCTTC
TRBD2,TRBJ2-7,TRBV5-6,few,CASNLYLAGTSYEQYF,TGTGCCAGCAACCTGTACCTAGCGGGGACCTCCTACGAGCAGTACTTC
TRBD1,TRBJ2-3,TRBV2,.,CASSRDRGLTDTQYF,TGTGCCAGCAGCCGGGACAGGGGACTCACAGATACGCAGTATTTT
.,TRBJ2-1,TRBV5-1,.,CASSLAAASGYNEQFF,TGCGCCAGCAGCTTGGCGGCAGCCTCTGGCTACAATGAGCAGTTCTTC
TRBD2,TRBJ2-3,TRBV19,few,CASRRTSGGAGTDTQYF,TGTGCCAGTAGGAGGACTAGCGGGGGAGCTGGCACAGATACGCAGTATTTT
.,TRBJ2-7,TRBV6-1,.,CAVEKGSYEQYF,TGTGCCGTGGAGAAAGGTTCCTACGAGCAGTACTTC
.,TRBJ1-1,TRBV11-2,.,CASSLDQAANTEAFF,TGTGCCAGCAGCTTAGATCAGGCGGCTAACACTGAAGCTTTCTTT
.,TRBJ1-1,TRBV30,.,CAWSPWGGTEAFF,TGTGCCTGGAGTCCCTGGGGGGGCACTGAAGCTTTCTTT
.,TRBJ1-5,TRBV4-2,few,CASSQSRQQPQHF,TGTGCCAGCAGCCAATCAAGACAGCAGCCCCAGCATTTT
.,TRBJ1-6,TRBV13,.,CASRASDSPLHF,TGTGCCAGCAGGGCATCTGATTCACCCCTCCACTTT
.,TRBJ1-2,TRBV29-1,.,CSVENPPAYGYTF,TGCAGCGTTGAAAACCCTCCGGCCTATGGCTACACCTTC
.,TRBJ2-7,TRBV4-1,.,CASSQEWRDGPYEQYF,TGCGCCAGCAGCCAAGAGTGGAGAGATGGCCCCTACGAGCAGTACTTC
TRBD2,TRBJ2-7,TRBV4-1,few,CASSQEGTSSYEQYF,TGCGCCAGCAGCCAAGAGGGGACTAGCTCGTACGAGCAGTACTTC
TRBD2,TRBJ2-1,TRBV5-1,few,CASSFVGSGGLVSYNEQFF,TGCGCCAGCAGCTTCGTCGGTAGCGGGGGGCTTGTCTCCTACAATGAGCAGTTCTTC
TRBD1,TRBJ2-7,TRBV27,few,CASSYAAGTGGEQYF,TGTGCCAGCAGTTACGCCGCCGGGACAGGGGGCGAGCAGTACTTC
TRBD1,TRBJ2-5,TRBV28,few,CASRPGQGETQYF,TGTGCCAGCAGACCCGGACAGGGTGAGACCCAGTACTTC
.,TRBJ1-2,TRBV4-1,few,CASSQEGGHYYGYTF,TGCGCCAGCAGCCAAGAAGGGGGGCATTACTATGGCTACACCTTC
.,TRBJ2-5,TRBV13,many,CASSFTAQETQYF,TGTGCCAGCAGCTTTACGGCTCAAGAGACCCAGTACTTC
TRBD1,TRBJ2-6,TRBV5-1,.,CASSFLRDSASGANVLTF,TGCGCCAGCAGCTTCCTACGGGACAGCGCCTCTGGGGCCAACGTCCTGACTTTC
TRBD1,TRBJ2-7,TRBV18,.,CASSPGTGVTYEQYF,TGTGCCAGCTCACCAGGGACAGGGGTTACGTACGAGCAGTACTTC
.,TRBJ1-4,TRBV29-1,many,CSVEDPGEDYEKLFF,TGCAGCGTTGAAGATCCAGGGGAAGACTATGAAAAACTGTTTTTT
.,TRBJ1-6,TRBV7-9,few,CASSPSFDNSPLHF,TGTGCCAGCAGCCCTTCATTTGATAATTCACCCCTCCACTTT
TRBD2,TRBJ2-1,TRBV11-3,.,CASSPLAGGTQQFF,TGTGCCAGCAGCCCCTTGGCGGGGGGCACGCAGCAGTTCTTC
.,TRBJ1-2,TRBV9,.,CASSVAEGAGYTF,TGTGCCAGCAGCGTAGCCGAGGGTGCTGGCTACACCTTC
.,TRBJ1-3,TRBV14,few,CASSQARGGGNTIYF,TGTGCCAGCAGCCAAGCGAGAGGGGGTGGAAACACCATATATTTT
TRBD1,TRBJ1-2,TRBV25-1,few,CASSEFKDRGYGYTF,TGTGCCAGCAGTGAATTTAAGGACAGGGGCTATGGCTACACCTTC
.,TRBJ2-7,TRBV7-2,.,CASSLSGAYEQYF,TGTGCCAGCAGCTTGTCGGGGGCATACGAGCAGTACTTC
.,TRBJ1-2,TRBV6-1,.,CASSDYGLDYGYTF,TGTGCCAGCAGTGATTATGGTTTGGATTATGGCTACACCTTC
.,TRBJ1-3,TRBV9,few,CASSVRTGASGNTIYF,TGTGCCAGCAGCGTCCGGACGGGGGCCTCTGGAAACACCATATATTTT
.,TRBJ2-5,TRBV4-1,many,CASSQDGQGGKETQYF,TGCGCCAGCAGCCAAGATGGGCAGGGGGGGAAGGAGACCCAGTACTTC
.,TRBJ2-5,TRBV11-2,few,CASSYQGGQETQYF,TGTGCCAGCAGCTATCAAGGAGGCCAAGAGACCCAGTACTTC
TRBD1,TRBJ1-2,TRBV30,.,CAWSLGGSGYTF,TGTGCCTGGAGCTTAGGGGGCTCGGGCTACACCTTC
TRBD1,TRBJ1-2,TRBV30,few,CAWKRDRVWENYGYTF,TGTGCCTGGAAACGGGACAGGGTGTGGGAGAACTATGGCTACACCTTC
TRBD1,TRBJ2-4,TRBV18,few,CASSPNGQGDIQYF,TGTGCCAGCTCACCCAATGGACAGGGAGACATTCAGTACTTC
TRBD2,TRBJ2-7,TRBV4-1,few,CASSQRGGASYEQYF,TGCGCCAGCAGCCAACGGGGGGGAGCTTCCTACGAGCAGTACTTC
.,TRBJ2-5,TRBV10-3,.,CAIAPATTERTQYF,TGTGCCATAGCCCCTGCGACGACCGAAAGGACCCAGTACTTC
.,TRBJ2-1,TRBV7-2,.,CASSLLSSYNEQFF,TGTGCCAGCAGCTTACTGAGTTCCTACAATGAGCAGTTCTTC
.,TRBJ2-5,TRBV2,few,CASSRTEETQYF,TGTGCCAGCTCTAGGACAGAAGAGACCCAGTACTTC
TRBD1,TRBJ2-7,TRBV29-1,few,CSVGQGPIYEQYF,TGCAGCGTGGGACAGGGTCCAATTTACGAGCAGTACTTC
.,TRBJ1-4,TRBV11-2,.,CASSPGYTNEKLFF,TGTGCCAGCAGCCCAGGGTATACTAATGAAAAACTGTTTTTT
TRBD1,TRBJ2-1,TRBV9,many,CASSVAGGSYNEQFF,TGTGCCAGCAGCGTAGCAGGGGGCTCCTACAATGAGCAGTTCTTC
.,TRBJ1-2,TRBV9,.,CASSVEEQRGYTF,TGTGCCAGCAGCGTAGAGGAACAGAGAGGCTACACCTTC
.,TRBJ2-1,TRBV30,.,CAWSVGASNEQFF,TGTGCCTGGAGTGTAGGGGCCAGCAATGAGCAGTTCTTC
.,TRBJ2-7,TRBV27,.,CASSTTVSGEQYF,TGTGCCAGCAGTACCACAGTATCGGGTGAGCAGTACTTC